Detailed here is one T cell receptor (beta chain). Its antigen remains unknown. The data were obtained in a study of cytomegalovirus exposure and HLA in healthy donors. Study observations and caveats: Cytomegalovirus-associated TCR beta chains were listed, numbering under 200.

Trimming took 6 bases from V and 8 from J; bases not matched to a gene: 7. The CDR3 totals 13 residues. Germline CDR1 reads MNHEY; CDR2 reads SVGAGI. Clones were sequenced by immunoSEQ multiplex PCR, and TCRdb holds only the in-frame ones, with some missing. The repertoire holds 150,000 to 200,000 clones, with roughly nine tenths as singletons. The specimen was PBMCs. This clonotype was sampled from a young woman in good health and CMV-seropositive. The chain recombines TRBV6-5 with TRBJ1-2; 9 nucleotides line up with TRBD1. CDR3 in DNA: TGTGCCAGCAGCTATGGACAGGGGAGAGGCTACACCTTC. Its protein is CASSYGQGRGYTF.